This passage covers 10 T cell receptor beta chains from one sample sequenced in a study of metastatic and nonmetastatic thyroid tumors. Patients had received no treatment of any kind before thyroid surgery. TCRdb re-analyzed the PCR reads using MiXCR. The sample lists approximately 40,000 clones, roughly 50% occurring once. The sequenced sample was tumor tissue. The receptors were sampled from a male donor with papillary thyroid cancer or a benign thyroid nodule (not recorded which). Some clones in this sample may be carry-over from other donors' samples.

V is TRBV12-3 or TRBV12-4 and J is TRBJ2-7; D not resolved. The CDR3 extends over 12 amino acids. Trimming stripped 2 bases from V and 1 base from J, with 3 bases between. The CDR3 DNA sequence: TGTGCCAGCAGTTTACCGTCCTACGAGCAGTACTTC. It specifies CASSLPSYEQYF.

V gene TRBV27 combines with J gene TRBJ1-5; no firm D call. Germline CDR1 reads MNHEY; CDR2 reads SMNVEV (reference sequence). CDR3 length: 15 amino acids. Trimming stripped 2 bases from V and 0 bases from J, with 8 bases between. CDR3 sequence reads: CASSLSRYSNQPQHF. The CDR3 region has the DNA TGTGCCAGCAGTTTAAGCAGGTATAGCAATCAGCCCCAGCATTTT.

This clone occurred a few times. A much more abundant neighbour one base away suggests this may be a read error. The sample holds other DNA sequences that translate to the same CDR3. The chain has TRBV6-2 or TRBV6-3 and TRBJ2-3; D unclear. This CDR3 has 14 residues. Germline V gene lookup returns CDR1 MNHEY and CDR2 SVGEGT. The CDR3 spells CASSYSQHTDTQYF. The CDR3 DNA sequence: TGTGCCAGCAGTTACTCCCAGCACACAGATACGCAGTACTTT.

This clone was seen more than once but under ten times. The chain uses TRBV25-1 and TRBJ1-5; D unclear. The CDR3 is 10 residues long. V dropped 2 bases and J dropped 7 bases, with 0 bases sitting between them. Germline CDR1 reads MGHDK; CDR2 reads SYGVNS. In DNA, the CDR3 is TGTGCCAGCAGTGAACAGCCCCAGCATTTT. It translates to CASSEQPQHF.

This clone was counted only a few times. The genes are TRBV19 and TRBJ1-5; 7 bases map to TRBD1. V shed 3 bases and J 2 bases; nucleotides not matched to a gene: 4. The CDR3 loop spans 15 amino acids. Per germline, CDR1 LNHDA and CDR2 SQIVND (reference sequence). DNA for the CDR3: TGTGCCAGTAGTATTGGGCAGGGGGGCAATCAGCCCCAGCATTTT. Translating it yields CASSIGQGGNQPQHF.

This clone was detected only a few times. The chain employs TRBV6-5 and TRBJ1-1, with D possibly matching TRBD1 (5 bases). The length of the CDR3 is 17 residues. Trimming took 0 bases from V and 1 from J, leaving 15 bases between them. Germline CDR1 and CDR2: MNHEY and SVGAGI. This chain's CDR3 is CASSYSLYRQENTEAFF. The CDR3 nucleotides are TGTGCCAGCAGTTACTCGCTATACAGGCAGGAGAACACTGAAGCTTTCTTT.

The rearrangement uses TRBV20-1 and TRBJ2-3; 9 positions agree with TRBD1. The CDR3 is made up of 13 amino acids. CDR1 DFQATT and CDR2 SNEGSKA come from the germline V gene (reference sequence). V was pared by 3 bases and J by 5 bases, with 3 bases of the junction left unmatched. CDR3 DNA sequence: TGCAGTGCTAGGGACAGGGGTGGAGATACGCAGTATTTT. It yields the protein CSARDRGGDTQYF.

The chain uses TRBV7-3 and TRBJ2-7, with D tentatively TRBD2 (6 bases). The V end was cut by 2 bases, the J end by 6 bases, with 17 bases between. Germline values: CDR1 SGHTA, CDR2 FQGTGA. CDR3 size: 15 residues. The CDR3 here is CASSLFRGGASEQYF. The CDR3 coding sequence is TGTGCCAGCAGCTTATTCCGAGGCGGGGCCTCCGAGCAGTACTTC.

The chain links TRBV5-1 to TRBJ2-1; D unresolved. With 4 bases removed from V and 4 bases from J, the gap between germline ends came to 12 bases. This CDR3 comprises 14 residues. CDR1 SGHRS and CDR2 YFSETQ come from the germline V gene. The CDR3 sequence: CASSLGQTYNEQFF. Written as DNA, the CDR3 is TGCGCCAGCAGCCTAGGGCAGACATACAATGAGCAGTTCTTC.

The rearrangement links TRBV7-2 to TRBJ2-3, with a tentative D call TRBD2 (5 bases). CDR3 length: 14 residues. Per germline, CDR1 SGHTA and CDR2 FQGNSA. The germline V and J ends were trimmed by 5 bases and 4 bases, with 13 bases remaining between them. The CDR3 region is CASSKTRFADTQYF. In nucleotides, the CDR3 is TGTGCCAGCAGCAAAACTAGATTCGCAGATACGCAGTATTTT.